This T cell receptor (beta chain) was recovered during a study of cytomegalovirus exposure and HLA in healthy donors. Broader study findings: According to a later analysis, most TCR beta chains associated with CMV appeared HLA-restricted.

CDR1 is LNHNV, CDR2 YYDKDF, per germline (reference sequence). V shed 0 bases and J shed 4 bases, with 14 bases lying between them. The CDR3 sequence is 16 residues long. These donors, healthy bone marrow donors, were studied. 13 Jbeta primers and 60 Vbeta primers were used for the PCR. Clones were read by immunoSEQ multiplex PCR, and TCRdb kept only the in-frame ones, dropping some. Of tens of thousands of clones listed, 80% to 90% are singletons. Points on this clone: Its antigen remains unidentified.

This chain links TRBV15 with TRBJ2-3; tentatively, D is TRBD1 (5 bases). The sequence was collected from a human donor in good health. The sequencing sample was made of PBMCs. CDR3 sequence (DNA): TGTGCCACCAGCAGAGATTCTGGGGCATTTTCAGATACGCAGTATTTT. It is translated as CATSRDSGAFSDTQYF.